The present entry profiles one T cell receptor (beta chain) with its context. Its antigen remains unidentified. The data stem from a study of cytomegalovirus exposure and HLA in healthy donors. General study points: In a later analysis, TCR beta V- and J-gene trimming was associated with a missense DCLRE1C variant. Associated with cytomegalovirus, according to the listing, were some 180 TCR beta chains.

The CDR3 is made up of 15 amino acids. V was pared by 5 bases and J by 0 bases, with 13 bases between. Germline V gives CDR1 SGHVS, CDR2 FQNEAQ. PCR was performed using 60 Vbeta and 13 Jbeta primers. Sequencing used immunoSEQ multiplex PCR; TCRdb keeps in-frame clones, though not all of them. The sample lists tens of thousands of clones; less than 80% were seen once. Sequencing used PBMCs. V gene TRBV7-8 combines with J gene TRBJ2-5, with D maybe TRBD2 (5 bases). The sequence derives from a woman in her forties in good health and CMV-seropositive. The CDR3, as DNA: TGTGCCAGCAGCCTAACGGCCGGGGACCAAGAGACCCAGTACTTC. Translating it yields CASSLTAGDQETQYF.